What follows is one TCR beta chain and its context. The CDR3 consists of 14 residues. The V gene end was trimmed by 4 bases and the J gene end by 3 bases; junction bases not matched to a gene: 4. Germline CDR1 and CDR2: ENHRY and SYGVKD. Assay used: immunoSEQ multiplex PCR; TCRdb lists only in-frame clones, some missing. Among roughly 380,000 clones listed, roughly 85% were seen once. The entry originates in a study of blood T cell repertoires in COVID-19. Overall study context: Samples representing acute and convalescent COVID-19 were sourced from the United States, Italy and Spain.

The J gene is TRBJ1-2, the V gene TRBV10-3; 8 nucleotides agree with TRBD1. This receptor was taken from a woman aged 18-29 years with acute or convalescent COVID-19. Source material: peripheral blood. The CDR3 loop is CAISGTGIDYGYTF. The CDR3 region has the DNA TGTGCCATCAGTGGGACAGGGATTGACTATGGCTACACCTTC.